This entry concerns a single TCR beta chain. Its target is unknown. Repertoires were generated with immunoSEQ multiplex PCR, while TCRdb's copy carries only in-frame clones and drops some. The sample carries about 310,000 clones, 88% recorded once. These data are taken from a study of cytomegalovirus exposure and HLA in healthy donors. Study as a whole: Both the approximately 120 validation repertoires and the 666 first-cohort repertoires used the same platform, as reported by a later analysis. The study's findings and limits: The study flagged some 170 TCR beta chains as cytomegalovirus-associated.

The receptor was isolated from a man aged 30 to 39 in good health and CMV-seronegative. Sequences were obtained from PBMCs.

The CDR3 is CASSLGSLTFGYTF. CDR3 in DNA: TGTGCCAGCAGCTTAGGATCGCTTACTTTTGGCTACACCTTC. This chain connects TRBV7-2 to TRBJ1-2; D is uncertain. The CDR3 totals 14 residues. Trimming removed 1 base at V and 7 bases at J, with 13 bases between. The germline V gene has CDR1 SGHTA and CDR2 FQGNSA.